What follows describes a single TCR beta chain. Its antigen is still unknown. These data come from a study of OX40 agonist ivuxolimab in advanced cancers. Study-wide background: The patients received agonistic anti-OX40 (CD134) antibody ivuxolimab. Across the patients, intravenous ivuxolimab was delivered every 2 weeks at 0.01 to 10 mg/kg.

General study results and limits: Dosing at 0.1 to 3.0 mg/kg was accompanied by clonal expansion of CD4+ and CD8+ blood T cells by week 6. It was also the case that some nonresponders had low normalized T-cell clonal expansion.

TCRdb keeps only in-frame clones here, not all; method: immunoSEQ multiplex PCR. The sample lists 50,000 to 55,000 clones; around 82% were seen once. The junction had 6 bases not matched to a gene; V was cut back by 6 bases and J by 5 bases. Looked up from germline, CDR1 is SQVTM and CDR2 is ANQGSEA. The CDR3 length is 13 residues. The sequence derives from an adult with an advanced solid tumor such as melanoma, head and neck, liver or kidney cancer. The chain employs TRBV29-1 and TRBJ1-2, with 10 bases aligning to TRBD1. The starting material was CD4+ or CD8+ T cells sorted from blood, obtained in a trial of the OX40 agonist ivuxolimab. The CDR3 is CSVVDRGGYGYTF. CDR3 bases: TGCAGCGTGGTGGACAGGGGGGGTTATGGCTACACCTTC.